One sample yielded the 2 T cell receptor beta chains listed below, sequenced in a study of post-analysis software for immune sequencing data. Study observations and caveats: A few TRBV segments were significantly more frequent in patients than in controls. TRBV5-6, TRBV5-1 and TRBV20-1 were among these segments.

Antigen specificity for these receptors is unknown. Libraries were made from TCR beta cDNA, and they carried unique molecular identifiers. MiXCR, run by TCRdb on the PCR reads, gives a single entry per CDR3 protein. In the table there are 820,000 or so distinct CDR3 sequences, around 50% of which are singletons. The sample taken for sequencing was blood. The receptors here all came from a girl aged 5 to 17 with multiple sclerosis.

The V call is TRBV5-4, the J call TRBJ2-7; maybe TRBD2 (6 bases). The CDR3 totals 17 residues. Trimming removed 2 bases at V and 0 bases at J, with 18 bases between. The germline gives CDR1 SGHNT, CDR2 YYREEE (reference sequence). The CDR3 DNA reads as TGTGCCAGCAGCTTATCGGTCGGCGGGGTTCACTCCTACGAGCAGTACTTC. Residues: CASSLSVGGVHSYEQYF.

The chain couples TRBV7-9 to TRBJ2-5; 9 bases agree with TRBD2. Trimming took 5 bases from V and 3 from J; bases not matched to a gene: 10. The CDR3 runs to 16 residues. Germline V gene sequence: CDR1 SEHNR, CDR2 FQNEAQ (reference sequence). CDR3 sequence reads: CASSRSGLAGKETQYF. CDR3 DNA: TGTGCCAGCAGCAGGTCGGGACTAGCAGGGAAAGAGACCCAGTACTTC.